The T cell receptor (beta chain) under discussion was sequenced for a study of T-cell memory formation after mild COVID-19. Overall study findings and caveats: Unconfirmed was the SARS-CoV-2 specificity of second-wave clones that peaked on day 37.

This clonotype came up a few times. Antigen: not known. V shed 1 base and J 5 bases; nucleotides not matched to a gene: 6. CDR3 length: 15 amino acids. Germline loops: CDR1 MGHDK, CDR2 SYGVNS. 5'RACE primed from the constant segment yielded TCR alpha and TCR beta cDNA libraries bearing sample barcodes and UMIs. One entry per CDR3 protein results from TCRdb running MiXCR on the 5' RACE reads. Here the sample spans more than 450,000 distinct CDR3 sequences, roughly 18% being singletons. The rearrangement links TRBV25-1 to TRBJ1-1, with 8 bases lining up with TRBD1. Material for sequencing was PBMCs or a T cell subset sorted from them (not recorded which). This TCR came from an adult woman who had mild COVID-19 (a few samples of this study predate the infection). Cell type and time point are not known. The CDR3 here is CASSEFTGGRTEAFF. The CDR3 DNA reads TGTGCCAGCAGTGAATTTACAGGGGGGCGAACTGAAGCTTTCTTT.